This T cell receptor (beta chain) is from a study of identifying expanded T cells in peripheral blood. TCRdb's table, derived via immunoSEQ multiplex PCR, lists solely in-frame clones and lacks some. The sample has roughly 100,000 clones; about 87% are singletons. Material for sequencing was blood. The receptor was derived from a person aged 18 to 75 in good health.

CDR3 sequence (DNA): TGTGCCAGCAGCACTAGCGGGGGGAACACCGGGGAGCTGTTTTTT. Protein product: CASSTSGGNTGELFF. The chain combines TRBV11-2 with TRBJ2-2; 11 bases are a match to TRBD2. The J segment lost 1 base and the V segment lost 5 bases, leaving 0 bases of the junction unmatched. In germline, CDR1 is SGHAT, CDR2 FQNNGV. The length of the CDR3 is 15 residues.